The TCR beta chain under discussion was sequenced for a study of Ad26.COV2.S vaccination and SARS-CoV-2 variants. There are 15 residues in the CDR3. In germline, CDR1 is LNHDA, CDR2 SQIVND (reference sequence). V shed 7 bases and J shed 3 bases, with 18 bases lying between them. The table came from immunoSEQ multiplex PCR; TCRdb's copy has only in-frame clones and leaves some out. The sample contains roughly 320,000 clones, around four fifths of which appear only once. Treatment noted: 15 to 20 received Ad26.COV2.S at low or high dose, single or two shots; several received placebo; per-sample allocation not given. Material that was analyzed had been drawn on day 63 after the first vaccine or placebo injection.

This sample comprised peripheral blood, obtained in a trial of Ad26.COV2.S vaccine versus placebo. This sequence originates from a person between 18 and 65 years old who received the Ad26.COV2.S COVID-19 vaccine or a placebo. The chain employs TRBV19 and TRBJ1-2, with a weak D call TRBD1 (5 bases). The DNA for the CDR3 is TGTGCCAGTACGGCGCGGGGGATGAACCACTATGGCTACACCTTC. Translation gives CASTARGMNHYGYTF.